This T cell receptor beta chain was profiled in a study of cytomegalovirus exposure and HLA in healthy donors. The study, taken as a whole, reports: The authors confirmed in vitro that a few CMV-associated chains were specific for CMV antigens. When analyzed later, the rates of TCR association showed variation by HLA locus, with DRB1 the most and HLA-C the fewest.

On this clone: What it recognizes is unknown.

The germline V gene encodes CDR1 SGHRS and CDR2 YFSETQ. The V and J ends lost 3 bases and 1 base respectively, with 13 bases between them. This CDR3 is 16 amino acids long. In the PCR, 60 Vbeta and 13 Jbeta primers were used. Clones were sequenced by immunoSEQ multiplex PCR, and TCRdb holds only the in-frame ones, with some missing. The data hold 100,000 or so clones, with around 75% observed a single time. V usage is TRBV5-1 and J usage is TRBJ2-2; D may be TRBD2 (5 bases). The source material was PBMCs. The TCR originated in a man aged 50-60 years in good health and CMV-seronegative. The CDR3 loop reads CASSSSPRGNTGELFF. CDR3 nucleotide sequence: TGCGCCAGCAGCTCGAGTCCTCGGGGGAACACCGGGGAGCTGTTTTTT.